This T cell receptor beta chain is from a study of T cell responses to AZD1222 COVID-19 vaccine. Here immunoSEQ multiplex PCR was the method, and the copy in TCRdb shows in-frame clones only, minus some. This repertoire shows some 170,000 clones, about 92% found once; its top ten account for less than 1.3%. Study-wide findings and caveats: Reportedly, nearly half of unique spike TCRs recognized epitopes outside B.1.351/B.1.1.7 mutations.

Trimming stripped 0 bases from V and 1 base from J, with 9 bases between. In germline, CDR1 is SGHRS, CDR2 YFSETQ. This CDR3 comprises 15 residues. This clone was observed once. Its antigen is unknown. The sequencing used peripheral blood, collected 28 days after the second AZD1222 dose. The gene calls are TRBV5-1 and TRBJ2-3; D gene unclear. The sequence derives from an adult who received the AZD1222 COVID-19 vaccine. The CDR3 is CASSLATPRTDTQYF. The CDR3 region has the DNA TGCGCCAGCAGCTTGGCAACACCTCGCACAGATACGCAGTATTTT.